The 26 T cell receptor beta chains listed next were all sequenced from one sample in a study of cytomegalovirus exposure and HLA in healthy donors. The PCR ran on 60 Vbeta and 13 Jbeta primers. Generated by immunoSEQ multiplex PCR, the TCRdb table keeps only in-frame clones and is missing some. The data contain about 220,000 clones, more than 65% of them singletons. Sequencing was carried out using PBMCs. The receptors were gathered from a man younger than 35 in good health and CMV-seronegative.

The rearrangement uses TRBV4-1 and TRBJ2-1, with D perhaps TRBD2 (6 bases). The CDR3 is 17 residues long. From germline, CDR1 is MGHRA and CDR2 YSYEKL. Trimming left V 3 bases short and J 0 bases short, with 15 bases between. CDR3 loop: CASSQTRLAYSYNEQFF. CDR3 nucleotide sequence: TGCGCCAGCAGCCAGACGCGGCTAGCGTACTCCTACAATGAGCAGTTCTTC.

CDR3 loop: CASAGGGETQYF. The CDR3 region has the DNA TGTGCCAGCGCGGGGGGAGGGGAGACCCAGTACTTC. The V call is TRBV2, the J call TRBJ2-5, with TRBD2 matching 8 bases. The CDR3 totals 12 residues. Germline V gene data show CDR1 as SNHLY and CDR2 as FYNNEI. After removal of 8 bases from V and 5 bases from J, the junction contained 4 bases not matched to a gene. The full variable domain, in which reference TRBV2 and TRBJ2-5 provide the parts outside the CDR3, is EPEVTQTPSHQVTQMGQEVILRCVPISNHLYFYWYRQILGQKVEFLVSFYNNEISEKSEIFDDQFSVERPDGSNFTLKIRSTKLEDSAMYFCASAGGGETQYFGPGTRLLVL.

The V call is TRBV5-1, the J call TRBJ2-1; maybe TRBD2 (6 bases). CDR3 length: 15 residues. The V gene lost 3 bases and the J gene lost 1 base, with 11 bases spanning the gap. CDR1 is SGHRS, CDR2 YFSETQ, per germline. The CDR3 here is CASSWDSISYNEQFF. Written as DNA, the CDR3 is TGCGCCAGCAGCTGGGACTCGATTTCCTACAATGAGCAGTTCTTC. The whole variable domain, remainder taken from reference TRBV5-1 and TRBJ2-1, is KAGVTQTPRYLIKTRGQQVTLSCSPISGHRSVSWYQQTPGQGLQFLFEYFSETQRNKGNFPGRFSGRQFSNSRSEMNVSTLELGDSALYLCASSWDSISYNEQFFGPGTRLTVL.

A few counts support this clone. The chain employs TRBV2 and TRBJ2-6, with D possibly TRBD1 on 6 matching bases. Germline CDR1 is SNHLY and CDR2 is FYNNEI. The CDR3 is 15 amino acids. V was pared by 3 bases and J by 4 bases, with 10 bases between. CDR3 loop: CASSEGASGANVLTF. CDR3 sequence (DNA): TGTGCCAGCAGTGAGGGGGCCTCCGGGGCCAACGTCCTGACTTTC.

The chain uses TRBV13 and TRBJ2-7; TRBD2 might be the D (6 bases). V was cut by 3 bases and J by 6 bases, with 21 bases left in between. Germline V gene sequence: CDR1 PRHDT, CDR2 FYEKMQ (reference sequence). This CDR3 has 16 residues. The DNA for the CDR3 is TGTGCCAGCAGCTTCGCGGGGTTGGGGAGGACCGGCGAGCAGTACTTC. Protein sequence: CASSFAGLGRTGEQYF.

CDR3 sequence reads: CASSRTWSHEQFF. The CDR3 DNA reads TGTGCCAGCAGCCGGACTTGGTCGCATGAGCAGTTCTTC. The V and J genes are TRBV7-9 and TRBJ2-1; a possible D gene is TRBD2 (5 bases). Trimming stripped 5 bases from V and 8 bases from J, with 13 bases between. This CDR3 is 13 amino acids long. CDR1 is SEHNR, CDR2 FQNEAQ, per germline (reference sequence).

The rearrangement links TRBV19 to TRBJ1-6; no clear D. Between the trimmed V and J ends, which lost 10 bases and 9 bases, there was a span of 19 bases. Germline V gives CDR1 LNHDA, CDR2 SQIVND (reference sequence). The CDR3 covers 14 residues. The CDR3 nucleotides are TGTGCCACCTTATTGGGAGGGCTCGGTTCACCCCTCCACTTT. As protein: CATLLGGLGSPLHF.

The rearrangement links TRBV7-3 to TRBJ2-1, with TRBD2 matching over 8 bases. Looked up from germline, CDR1 is SGHTA and CDR2 is FQGTGA. Losses at the gene ends were 5 bases for V and 2 bases for J; bases not matched to a gene: 8. The CDR3 runs to 16 residues. Here the CDR3 DNA reads TGTGCCAGCAGCGAGACAACTAGCGGCCCCTACAATGAGCAGTTCTTC. Amino acids: CASSETTSGPYNEQFF.

The sample holds a few counts of this clone. The chain has TRBV4-2 and TRBJ2-1; 15 bases line up with TRBD2. V dropped 3 bases and J dropped 12; count of bases not matched to a gene: 9. CDR3 size: 16 residues. CDR1 and CDR2 from the germline V gene are LGHNA and YNFKEQ. The CDR3: CASSQGLAGGLVGQFF. DNA of the CDR3: TGTGCCAGCAGCCAGGGACTAGCGGGAGGACTTGTAGGGCAGTTCTTC.

The chain carries TRBV6-1 and TRBJ1-2; D not certain. Trimming shortened V by 1 base and J by 8 bases, and 8 bases separated the two germline ends. Germline V lookup: CDR1 MNHNS, CDR2 SASEGT. The CDR3 consists of 12 residues. This CDR3 is CASSEDLPGYTF. Here the CDR3 DNA reads TGTGCCAGCAGTGAAGATCTACCGGGCTACACCTTC.

This chain uses TRBV7-8 with TRBJ2-7; TRBD2 is a possible D gene (6 bases). Germline V gene lookup returns CDR1 SGHVS and CDR2 FQNEAQ. This CDR3 spans 14 amino acids. V lost 1 base to trimming and J lost 3 bases, with 10 bases between them. The CDR3 DNA sequence: TGTGCCAGCAGCTTAGTCAGGCGGGGCTACGAGCAGTACTTC. Amino acid sequence: CASSLVRRGYEQYF.

The rearrangement joins TRBV18 to TRBJ1-1; a weak D match, TRBD1 (5 bases). This CDR3 region has 17 residues. Trimming cost V 4 bases and J 4 bases, with 22 bases left between them. In germline, CDR1 is KGHSH, CDR2 LQKENI. CDR3 DNA: TGTGCCAGCTCACTAAATAAAGCGGCAGGGAGGATCACTGAAGCTTTCTTT. Protein: CASSLNKAAGRITEAFF.

V usage is TRBV2 and J usage is TRBJ1-5; D call uncertain. CDR1 is SNHLY and CDR2 is FYNNEI in the germline V gene. Trimming left V 8 bases short and J 1 base short, with 9 bases between. This CDR3 region has 13 residues. The DNA for the CDR3 is TGTGCCAGCGAACTCGCAAGCAATCAGCCCCAGCATTTT. This sequence encodes CASELASNQPQHF.

The chain carries TRBV5-4 and TRBJ2-7, with 13 nucleotides matching TRBD2. The junction had 8 bases not matched to a gene; V was cut back by 4 bases and J by 4 bases. The CDR3 contains 16 residues. Germline V lookup: CDR1 SGHNT, CDR2 YYREEE (reference sequence). The CDR3 reads CASSPLRTSGSYEQYF. Written as DNA, the CDR3 is TGTGCCAGCAGCCCACTAAGGACTAGCGGGAGTTACGAGCAGTACTTC. The whole variable domain, filled in from reference TRBV5-4 and TRBJ2-7, reads ETGVTQSPTHLIKTRGQQVTLRCSSQSGHNTVSWYQQALGQGPQFIFQYYREEENGRGNFPPRFSGLQFPNYSSELNVNALELDDSALYLCASSPLRTSGSYEQYFGPGTRLTVT.

The rearrangement uses TRBV13 and TRBJ2-1; TRBD1 might be the D (5 bases). The V gene lost 5 bases and the J gene lost 10 bases, with 18 bases spanning the gap. Per the germline V gene, CDR1 is PRHDT and CDR2 is FYEKMQ (reference sequence). The CDR3 length is 14 residues. CDR3 loop: CASSDPTVSLEQFF. In nucleotides, the CDR3 is TGTGCCAGCAGCGACCCGACAGTGAGTTTAGAGCAGTTCTTC.

The chain links TRBV30 to TRBJ2-1, with 7 bases lining up with TRBD2. Germline loops: CDR1 GTSNPN, CDR2 SVGIG (reference sequence). This CDR3 is built from 17 residues. The ends lost 2 bases at V and 0 bases at J; junction bases unmatched: 10. The CDR3 DNA sequence: TGTGCCTGGAGTCACTACTCGACTAGCAGCTCCTACAATGAGCAGTTCTTC. This gives the protein CAWSHYSTSSSYNEQFF.

This chain links TRBV27 with TRBJ2-3, with TRBD2 matching over 12 bases. Germline-derived CDR1 and CDR2 are MNHEY and SMNVEV (reference sequence). The junction had 9 bases not matched to a gene; V was cut back by 2 bases and J by 6 bases. The CDR3 extends over 17 amino acids. CDR3 DNA sequence: TGTGCCAGCAGTTTAACCATGACTAGCGGGAGAATCGATACGCAGTATTTT. Translated, it gives CASSLTMTSGRIDTQYF.

The genes are TRBV7-8 and TRBJ1-5, with D perhaps TRBD1 (5 bases). The V gene's germline CDR1 is SGHVS and CDR2 FQNEAQ. CDR3 size: 15 residues. V shed 2 bases and J shed 6 bases, with 14 bases lying between them. The CDR3 region is CASSLSGGSGQPQHF. The CDR3 DNA sequence: TGTGCCAGCAGCTTAAGCGGGGGATCGGGTCAGCCCCAGCATTTT.

The rearrangement uses TRBV4-1 and TRBJ2-7, with unresolved D. Trimming removed 1 base from V and 1 base from J, with 11 bases in between. From germline, CDR1 is MGHRA and CDR2 YSYEKL. CDR3 length: 15 residues. DNA of the CDR3: TGCGCCAGCAGCCAAGTCTACCTAGAATCCTACGAGCAGTACTTC. Protein: CASSQVYLESYEQYF.

V is TRBV19 and J is TRBJ1-5, with D unclear. Deletions cut 1 base from V and 4 bases from J, with 11 bases between. Germline CDR1 is LNHDA and CDR2 is SQIVND (reference sequence). CDR3 length: 15 amino acids. The CDR3 sequence is CASSIVGPGNQPQHF. The CDR3 DNA sequence: TGTGCCAGTAGTATAGTCGGTCCAGGTAATCAGCCCCAGCATTTT. Based on the CDR3 plus reference TRBV19 and TRBJ1-5, the full variable domain is DGGITQSPKYLFRKEGQNVTLSCEQNLNHDAMYWYRQDPGQGLRLIYYSQIVNDFQKGDIAEGYSVSREKKESFPLTVTSAQKNPTAFYLCASSIVGPGNQPQHFGDGTRLSIL.

The chain's CDR3 is CASSAQPLTGELFF. The CDR3 nucleotides are TGTGCCAGTAGTGCGCAACCCCTCACCGGGGAGCTGTTTTTT. The gene calls are TRBV19 and TRBJ2-2; no firm D call. The V and J ends lost 5 bases and 4 bases respectively, with 11 bases between them. The CDR3 loop spans 14 amino acids. From germline, CDR1 is LNHDA and CDR2 SQIVND (reference sequence).

The rearrangement uses TRBV30 and TRBJ2-5; D is perhaps TRBD2 (5 bases). The germline gives CDR1 GTSNPN, CDR2 SVGIG (reference sequence). There are 12 residues in the CDR3. Trimming took off 5 bases at V and 2 bases at J, with 9 bases between the two ends. The DNA for the CDR3 is TGTGCCTGGGATCCGGGGCAAGAGACCCAGTACTTC. Translating it yields CAWDPGQETQYF.

The chain uses TRBV11-3 and TRBJ2-7; 11 bases align to TRBD2. The CDR3 sequence is 15 residues long. CDR1 and CDR2 (germline): SGHNT, YENEEA. The V segment lost 4 bases and the J segment 1 base; nucleotides outside the gene matches: 3. Written as DNA, the CDR3 is TGTGCCAGCAGCTCGGGGACTAGCGGTTCCTACGAGCAGTACTTC. Translating gives CASSSGTSGSYEQYF. Using reference TRBV11-3 and TRBJ2-7 for the parts outside the CDR3, the full variable domain is EAGVVQSPRYKIIEKKQPVAFWCNPISGHNTLYWYLQNLGQGPELLIRYENEEAVDDSQLPKDRFSAERLKGVDSTLKIQPAELGDSAVYLCASSSGTSGSYEQYFGPGTRLTVT.

The rearrangement joins TRBV13 to TRBJ2-2, with 11 bases fitting TRBD2. Germline V gives CDR1 PRHDT, CDR2 FYEKMQ (reference sequence). The CDR3 runs to 15 residues. Trimming at V came to 10 bases and at J to 5 bases, leaving 9 bases not matched to a gene. This chain's CDR3 is CATMRLAGGTGELFF. CDR3 coding DNA: TGTGCCACCATGAGGCTAGCGGGAGGTACCGGGGAGCTGTTTTTT. The full variable domain, with the rest looked up from reference TRBV13 and TRBJ2-2, is AAGVIQSPRHLIKEKRETATLKCYPIPRHDTVYWYQQGPGQDPQFLISFYEKMQSDKGSIPDRFSAQQFSDYHSELNMSSLELGDSALYFCATMRLAGGTGELFFGEGSRLTVL.

The chain carries TRBV19 and TRBJ1-2; 7 nucleotides match TRBD1. This CDR3 spans 15 amino acids. CDR1 and CDR2 (germline): LNHDA, SQIVND (reference sequence). With 5 bases clipped from V and 6 bases from J, the junction kept 12 bases outside the gene matches. The CDR3 DNA reads TGTGCCAGTAGTTCACCGGGACAGTCCGTTGATGGCTACACCTTC. Translated: CASSSPGQSVDGYTF.

V and J are TRBV5-1 and TRBJ1-2, with D hard to call. V dropped 3 bases and J dropped 4 bases, with 7 bases sitting between them. In germline, CDR1 is SGHRS, CDR2 YFSETQ. The CDR3 runs to 12 residues. The CDR3: CASSSDSYGYTF. The CDR3 bases are TGCGCCAGCAGCTCCGACTCCTATGGCTACACCTTC. Combining the CDR3 with reference TRBV5-1 and TRBJ1-2 gives the whole variable domain KAGVTQTPRYLIKTRGQQVTLSCSPISGHRSVSWYQQTPGQGLQFLFEYFSETQRNKGNFPGRFSGRQFSNSRSEMNVSTLELGDSALYLCASSSDSYGYTFGSGTRLTVV.